This T cell receptor beta chain stems from a study of OX40 agonist ivuxolimab in advanced cancers. Study-wide context: The study reported partial responses in three patients: one hepatocellular carcinoma, two cutaneous melanoma. Study-level findings and limits: There were also nonresponders showing low normalized T-cell clonal expansion. The work left the antigen specificity of expanded peripheral T cells undetermined. At 0.1 to 3.0 mg/kg, clonal expansion of CD4+ and CD8+ blood T cells had occurred by week 6.

This clone was observed a single time. The antigen remains undetermined. CDR1 and CDR2 (germline): MNHEY, SVGAGI. The CDR3 spans 14 residues. Deletions cut 3 bases from V and 0 bases from J, with 9 bases between. Libraries were prepared by immunoSEQ multiplex PCR; TCRdb keeps only in-frame clonotypes and omits some of them. The table lists over 40,000 clones, 88% of them singletons. The receptor was isolated from an adult with an advanced solid tumor such as melanoma, head and neck, liver or kidney cancer. This material consisted of CD4+ or CD8+ T cells sorted from blood, taken in a trial of the OX40 agonist ivuxolimab. The J gene is TRBJ2-7, the V gene TRBV6-5; no clear D. CDR3 DNA sequence: TGTGCCAGCAGTTATGGCCGCGCCTCCTACGAGCAGTACTTC. Protein product: CASSYGRASYEQYF.